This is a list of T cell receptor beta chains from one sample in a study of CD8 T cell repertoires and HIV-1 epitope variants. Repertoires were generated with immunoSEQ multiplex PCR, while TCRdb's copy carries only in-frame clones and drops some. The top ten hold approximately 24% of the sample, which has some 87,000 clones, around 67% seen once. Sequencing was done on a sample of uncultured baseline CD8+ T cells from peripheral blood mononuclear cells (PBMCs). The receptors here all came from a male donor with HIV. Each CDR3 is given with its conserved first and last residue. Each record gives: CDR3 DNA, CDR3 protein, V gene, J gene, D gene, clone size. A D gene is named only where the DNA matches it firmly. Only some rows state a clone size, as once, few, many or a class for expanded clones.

cdr3_nt: TGTGCCATCAGTGAGAACCGGGAAACAGATACGCAGTATTTT
cdr3_aa: CAISENRETDTQYF
v_call: TRBV10-3
j_call: TRBJ2-3
d_call: .
clone_size: once

cdr3_nt: TGTGCCAGCAGTTTACCGGGAGCTAGCGAGCAGTACTTC
cdr3_aa: CASSLPGASEQYF
v_call: TRBV28
j_call: TRBJ2-7
d_call: .
clone_size: .

cdr3_nt: TGCGCCAGCAGCAGAGACCTCCGGGACCCCCGGCGCACAGATACGCAGTATTTT
cdr3_aa: CASSRDLRDPRRTDTQYF
v_call: TRBV4-3
j_call: TRBJ2-3
d_call: .
clone_size: few

cdr3_nt: TGTGCCAGCAGTCCCAGGGGGGTCAATTCACCCCTCCACTTT
cdr3_aa: CASSPRGVNSPLHF
v_call: TRBV27
j_call: TRBJ1-6
d_call: TRBD1
clone_size: .

cdr3_nt: TGTGCCAGCAGCTTGACAGGCTCTAATGAAAAACTGTTTTTT
cdr3_aa: CASSLTGSNEKLFF
v_call: TRBV11-2
j_call: TRBJ1-4
d_call: .
clone_size: .

cdr3_nt: TGTGCCAGCAGTTCCGGGACAGGGGGTTTGAACACTGAAGCTTTCTTT
cdr3_aa: CASSSGTGGLNTEAFF
v_call: TRBV5-4
j_call: TRBJ1-1
d_call: TRBD1
clone_size: .

cdr3_nt: TGTGCCAGCAGAGGGAACCTGAACACCGGGGAGCTGTTTTTT
cdr3_aa: CASRGNLNTGELFF
v_call: TRBV27
j_call: TRBJ2-2
d_call: .
clone_size: .

cdr3_nt: TGTGCCAGCAGCTTGGAATACAGGGATTTGGGCACAGATACGCAGTATTTT
cdr3_aa: CASSLEYRDLGTDTQYF
v_call: TRBV5-6
j_call: TRBJ2-3
d_call: .
clone_size: few

cdr3_nt: TGTGCCAGCAGTGATCTAGGTGGCTACACCTTC
cdr3_aa: CASSDLGGYTF
v_call: TRBV6-4
j_call: TRBJ1-2
d_call: .
clone_size: few

cdr3_nt: TGTGCCAGCAGCCCGACTAGCGGGAGGAAGACCGGGGAGCTGTTTTTT
cdr3_aa: CASSPTSGRKTGELFF
v_call: TRBV7-9
j_call: TRBJ2-2
d_call: TRBD2
clone_size: .